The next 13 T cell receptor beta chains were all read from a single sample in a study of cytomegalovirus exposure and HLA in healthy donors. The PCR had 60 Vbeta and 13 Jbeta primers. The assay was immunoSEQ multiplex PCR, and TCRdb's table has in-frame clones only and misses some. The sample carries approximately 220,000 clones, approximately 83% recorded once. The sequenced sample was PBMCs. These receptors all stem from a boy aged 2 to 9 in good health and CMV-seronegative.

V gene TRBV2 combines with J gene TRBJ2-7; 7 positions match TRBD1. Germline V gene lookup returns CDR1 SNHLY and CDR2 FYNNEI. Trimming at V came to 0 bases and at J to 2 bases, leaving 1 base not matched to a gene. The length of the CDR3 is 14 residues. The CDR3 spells CASSEAGTAYEQYF. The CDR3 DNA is TGTGCCAGCAGTGAAGCCGGGACAGCCTACGAGCAGTACTTC.

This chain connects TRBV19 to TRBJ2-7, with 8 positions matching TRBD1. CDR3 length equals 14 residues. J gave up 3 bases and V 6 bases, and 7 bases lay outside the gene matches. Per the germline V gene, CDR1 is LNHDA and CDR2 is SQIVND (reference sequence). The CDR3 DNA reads TGTGCCAGTAGCCAGGACAGGGCGAGCTACGAGCAGTACTTC. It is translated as CASSQDRASYEQYF.

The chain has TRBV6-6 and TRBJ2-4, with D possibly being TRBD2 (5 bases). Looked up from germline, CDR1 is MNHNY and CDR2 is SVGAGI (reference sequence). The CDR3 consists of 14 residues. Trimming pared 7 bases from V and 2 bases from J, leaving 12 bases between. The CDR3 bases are TGTGCCAGCACCCCGGGGATTCCCAAAAACATTCAGTACTTC. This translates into CASTPGIPKNIQYF.

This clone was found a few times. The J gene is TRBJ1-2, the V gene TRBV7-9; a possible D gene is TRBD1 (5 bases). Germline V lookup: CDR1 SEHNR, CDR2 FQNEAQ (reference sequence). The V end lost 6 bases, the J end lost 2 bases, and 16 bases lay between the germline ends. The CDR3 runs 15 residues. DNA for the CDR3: TGTGCCAGCAGGAAAGCGGGGACGGGGAACTATGGCTACACCTTC. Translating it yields CASRKAGTGNYGYTF. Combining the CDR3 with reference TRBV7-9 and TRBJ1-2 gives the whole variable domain DTGVSQNPRHKITKRGQNVTFRCDPISEHNRLYWYRQTLGQGPEFLTYFQNEAQLEKSRLLSDRFSAERPKGSFSTLEIQRTEQGDSAMYLCASRKAGTGNYGYTFGSGTRLTVV.

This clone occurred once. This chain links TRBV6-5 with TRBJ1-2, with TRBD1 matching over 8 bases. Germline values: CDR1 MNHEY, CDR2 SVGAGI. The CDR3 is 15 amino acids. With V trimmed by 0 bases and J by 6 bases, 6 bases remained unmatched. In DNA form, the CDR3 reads TGTGCCAGCAGTTACTCGGACTTGGACAGGGATGGCTACACCTTC. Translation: CASSYSDLDRDGYTF.

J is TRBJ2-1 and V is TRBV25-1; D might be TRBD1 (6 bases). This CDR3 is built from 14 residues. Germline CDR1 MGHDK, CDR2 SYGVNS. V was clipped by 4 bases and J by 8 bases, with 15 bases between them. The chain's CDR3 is CASSVAGAGDEQFF. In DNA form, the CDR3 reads TGTGCCAGCAGTGTCGCAGGGGCCGGCGATGAGCAGTTCTTC.

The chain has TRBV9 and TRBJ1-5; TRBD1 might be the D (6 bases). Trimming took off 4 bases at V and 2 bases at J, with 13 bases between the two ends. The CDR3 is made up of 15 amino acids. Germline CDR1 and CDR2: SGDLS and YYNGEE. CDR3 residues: CASSPRGLGNQPQHF. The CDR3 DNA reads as TGTGCCAGCAGCCCCAGGGGCTTAGGCAATCAGCCCCAGCATTTT. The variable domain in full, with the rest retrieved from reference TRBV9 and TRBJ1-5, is DSGVTQTPKHLITATGQRVTLRCSPRSGDLSVYWYQQSLDQGLQFLIQYYNGEERAKGNILERFSAQQFPDLHSELNLSSLELGDSALYFCASSPRGLGNQPQHFGDGTRLSIL.

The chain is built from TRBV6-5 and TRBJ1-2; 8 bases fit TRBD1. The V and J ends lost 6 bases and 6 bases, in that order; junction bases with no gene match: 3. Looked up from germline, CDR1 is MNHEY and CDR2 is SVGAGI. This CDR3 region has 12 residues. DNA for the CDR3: TGTGCCAGCAGCCAGGGGGCTCATGGCTACACCTTC. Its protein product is CASSQGAHGYTF.

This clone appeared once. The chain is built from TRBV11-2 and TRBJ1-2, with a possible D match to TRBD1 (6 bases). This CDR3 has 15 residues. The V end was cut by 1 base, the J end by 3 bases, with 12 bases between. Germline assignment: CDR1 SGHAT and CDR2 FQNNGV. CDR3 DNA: TGTGCCAGCAGCTTAGGTCCGGACAGACACTATGGCTACACCTTC. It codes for CASSLGPDRHYGYTF.

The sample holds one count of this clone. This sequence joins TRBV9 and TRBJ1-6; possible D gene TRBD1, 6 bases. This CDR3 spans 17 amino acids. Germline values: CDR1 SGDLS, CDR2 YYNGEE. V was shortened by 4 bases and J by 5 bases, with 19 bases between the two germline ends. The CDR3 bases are TGTGCCAGCAGCTCTCCGACAGGCGGATTGGATAATTCACCCCTCCACTTT. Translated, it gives CASSSPTGGLDNSPLHF.

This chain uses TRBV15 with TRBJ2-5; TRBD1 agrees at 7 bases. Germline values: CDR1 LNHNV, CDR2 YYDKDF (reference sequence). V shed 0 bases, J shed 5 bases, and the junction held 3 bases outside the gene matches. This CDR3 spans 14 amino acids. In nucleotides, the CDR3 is TGTGCCACCAGCAGAGATAGCAGGGGGGAGACCCAGTACTTC. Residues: CATSRDSRGETQYF.

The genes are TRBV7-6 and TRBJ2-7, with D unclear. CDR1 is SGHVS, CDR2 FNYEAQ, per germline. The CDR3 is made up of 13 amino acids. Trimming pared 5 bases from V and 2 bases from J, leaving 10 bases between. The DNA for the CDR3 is TGTGCCAGCAGCCCTACTCGGGCCTACGAGCAGTACTTC. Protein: CASSPTRAYEQYF.

For the CDR3, the DNA is TGTGCCAGCAGTATCCATAAGACAGGCAGCTCCTACAATGAGCAGTTCTTC. It yields the protein CASSIHKTGSSYNEQFF. This chain links TRBV2 with TRBJ2-1, with D possibly TRBD1 on 6 matching bases. Germline V gene data show CDR1 as SNHLY and CDR2 as FYNNEI. This CDR3 is 17 amino acids long. The V gene lost 5 bases and the J gene lost 0 bases, with 17 bases spanning the gap.